These 30 T cell receptor beta chains came from one sample sequenced in a study of blood T cell repertoires in COVID-19. Method: immunoSEQ multiplex PCR; TCRdb's copy keeps in-frame clones and lacks some. This sample yields 70,000 or so clones, of which 79% are seen a single time; approximately 16% belongs to the top ten. Sequenced input: peripheral blood. The receptors shown here come from a man aged 60 to 69 with acute or convalescent COVID-19.

Only one count was recorded for this clone. The gene calls are TRBV4-1 and TRBJ1-1; D is possibly TRBD1 (5 bases). Germline CDR1 MGHRA, CDR2 YSYEKL. The CDR3 runs to 14 residues. V was clipped by 1 base and J by 4 bases, with 10 bases between them. The CDR3 DNA is TGCGCCAGCAGCCAAGGGGGGAGGGGCACTGAAGCTTTCTTT. It yields the protein CASSQGGRGTEAFF.

In its sample, this clone was seen once. The V call is TRBV5-4, the J call TRBJ1-4; D gene unclear. The CDR3 covers 14 residues. With 1 base removed from V and 1 base from J, the gap between germline ends came to 5 bases. CDR1 and CDR2 from the germline V gene are SGHNT and YYREEE (reference sequence). CDR3 sequence: CASSLTGTNEKLFF. DNA for the CDR3: TGTGCCAGCAGCTTGACCGGAACTAATGAAAAACTGTTTTTT.

The chain joins TRBV7-2 to TRBJ1-4; 7 nucleotides align to TRBD1. The germline CDR1 and CDR2 sequences are SGHTA and FQGNSA. V lost 2 bases to trimming and J lost 4 bases; unmatched junction nucleotides: 1. The CDR3 runs 14 residues. The CDR3: CASSLQGVNEKLFF. DNA of the CDR3: TGTGCCAGCAGCTTACAGGGGGTTAATGAAAAACTGTTTTTT. Using reference TRBV7-2 and TRBJ1-4 for the parts outside the CDR3, the full variable domain is GAGVSQSPSNKVTEKGKDVELRCDPISGHTALYWYRQSLGQGLEFLIYFQGNSAPDKSGLPSDRFSAERTGGSVSTLTIQRTQQEDSAVYLCASSLQGVNEKLFFGSGTQLSVL.

The chain has TRBV5-4 and TRBJ2-2; 8 nucleotides match TRBD2. Germline trimming cut 4 bases from V and 1 base from J; bases unmatched to any gene: 6. The CDR3 is 16 amino acids. Germline lookup yields CDR1 SGHNT and CDR2 YYREEE (reference sequence). The CDR3 nucleotides are TGTGCCAGCAGCCGGCAGAGCGGGGGGAACACCGGGGAGCTGTTTTTT. Translated: CASSRQSGGNTGELFF.

This chain joins TRBV27 and TRBJ1-6; TRBD1 might be the D (5 bases). Trimming left V 4 bases short and J 2 bases short, with 12 bases between. Germline CDR1 MNHEY, CDR2 SMNVEV (reference sequence). The CDR3 consists of 16 residues. CDR3 sequence (DNA): TGTGCCAGCAGTTCCAAGGGGATCACCTATAATTCACCCCTCCACTTT. It encodes CASSSKGITYNSPLHF.

In nucleotides, the CDR3 is TGTGCCAGCAGTTCAACCTGGGGGGTCCAGGGCTACACCTTC. Amino acids: CASSSTWGVQGYTF. V gene TRBV6-5 combines with J gene TRBJ1-2; D possibly corresponds to TRBD1 (5 bases). Trimming removed 4 bases at V and 8 bases at J, with 17 bases between. The germline V gene has CDR1 MNHEY and CDR2 SVGAGI. The CDR3 totals 14 residues.

This clone was seen more than once but under ten times. This chain uses TRBV5-1 with TRBJ2-5; TRBD2 matches at 9 bases. The V and J ends lost 5 bases and 5 bases, in that order; junction bases with no gene match: 7. Germline CDR1 reads SGHRS; CDR2 reads YFSETQ. This CDR3 region has 14 residues. This CDR3 is CASRLIAGAETQYF. CDR3 bases: TGCGCCAGCAGATTGATAGCGGGGGCGGAGACCCAGTACTTC. Combining the CDR3 with reference TRBV5-1 and TRBJ2-5 gives the whole variable domain KAGVTQTPRYLIKTRGQQVTLSCSPISGHRSVSWYQQTPGQGLQFLFEYFSETQRNKGNFPGRFSGRQFSNSRSEMNVSTLELGDSALYLCASRLIAGAETQYFGPGTRLLVL.

The genes are TRBV25-1 and TRBJ1-4, with D tentatively TRBD1 (5 bases). The CDR3 contains 13 residues. Germline V gene sequence: CDR1 MGHDK, CDR2 SYGVNS. V lost 5 bases, J lost 8 bases, and 12 bases lay in between. DNA of the CDR3: TGTGCCAGCAGTAGGGGTTCTGCGGAAAAACTGTTTTTT. This translates into CASSRGSAEKLFF. Complete variable domain (other parts from reference TRBV25-1 and TRBJ1-4): EADIYQTPRYLVIGTGKKITLECSQTMGHDKMYWYQQDPGMELHLIHYSYGVNSTEKGDLSSESTVSRIRTEHFPLTLESARPSHTSQYLCASSRGSAEKLFFGSGTQLSVL.

The chain has TRBV9 and TRBJ1-5, with D unclear. The CDR3 sequence is 13 residues long. Germline V gene data show CDR1 as SGDLS and CDR2 as YYNGEE. V lost 3 bases, J lost 2 bases, and 6 bases lay in between. The CDR3 spells CASSASGNQPQHF. As DNA, the CDR3 is TGTGCCAGCAGCGCGAGTGGCAATCAGCCCCAGCATTTT.

This clone was detected a few times. V is TRBV3-1 (or the pseudogene TRBV3-2) and J is TRBJ1-2; maybe TRBD1 (5 bases). This CDR3 comprises 14 residues. Deletions cut 4 bases from V and 2 bases from J, with 11 bases between. Germline CDR1 is LGHDT and CDR2 is YNNKEL (reference sequence). The CDR3 is CASSLLQGNYGYTF. In DNA, the CDR3 is TGTGCCAGCAGCCTCCTTCAGGGAAACTATGGCTACACCTTC.

This clone was detected only a few times. The chain uses TRBV9 and TRBJ2-3; 8 nucleotides agree with TRBD2. This CDR3 has 18 amino acids. With V trimmed by 2 bases and J by 2 bases, 13 bases remained unmatched. CDR1 is SGDLS, CDR2 YYNGEE, per germline. The DNA for the CDR3 is TGTGCCAGCAGCGTGGCTACTTCGGGGGGGCTTAACACAGATACGCAGTATTTT. Its protein product is CASSVATSGGLNTDTQYF.

V gene TRBV6-5 combines with J gene TRBJ2-5; TRBD2 is a possible D gene (5 bases). Looked up from germline, CDR1 is MNHEY and CDR2 is SVGAGI. The CDR3 consists of 15 residues. Trimming cost V 0 bases and J 0 bases, with 8 bases left between them. In DNA form, the CDR3 reads TGTGCCAGCAGTTACTCGCTAGCCCACCAAGAGACCCAGTACTTC. Translation gives CASSYSLAHQETQYF.

The V call is TRBV6-5, the J call TRBJ1-4; 7 positions match TRBD1. J gave up 8 bases and V 6 bases, and 9 bases lay outside the gene matches. The CDR3 consists of 14 residues. In germline, CDR1 is MNHEY, CDR2 SVGAGI. CDR3 sequence: CASRDYRGHEKLFF. The CDR3 coding sequence is TGTGCCAGCAGGGATTACAGGGGCCACGAAAAACTGTTTTTT.

Note on this clone: Other DNA sequences in this specimen translate into the identical CDR3. CDR3 residues: CASSPQGANTEAFF. The CDR3 nucleotides read TGTGCCAGCTCACCGCAGGGGGCGAACACTGAAGCTTTCTTT. The rearrangement uses TRBV18 and TRBJ1-1; 8 bases align to TRBD1. V gave up 3 bases and J gave up 1 base; unmatched junction bases: 1. The CDR3 loop spans 14 amino acids. Looked up from germline, CDR1 is KGHSH and CDR2 is LQKENI.

This clone was counted a single time. The rearrangement uses TRBV5-1 and TRBJ1-3, with 7 bases aligning to TRBD1. The junction had 14 bases not matched to a gene; V was cut back by 4 bases and J by 4 bases. This CDR3 spans 17 amino acids. The germline gives CDR1 SGHRS, CDR2 YFSETQ. DNA for the CDR3: TGCGCCAGCAGCCGGGGGACAGCGCTGTCGGGAGGAAACACCATATATTTT. Translating it yields CASSRGTALSGGNTIYF.

The chain carries TRBV18 and TRBJ2-7, with 11 bases aligning to TRBD2. The germline V gene encodes CDR1 KGHSH and CDR2 LQKENI. J lost 5 bases, V lost 0 bases, and 9 bases had no gene match. This CDR3 region has 17 residues. The CDR3 DNA is TGTGCCAGCTCACCACCGGGCCGACTAGCGGGGTCCCACGAGCAGTACTTC. As protein: CASSPPGRLAGSHEQYF.

The chain combines TRBV28 with TRBJ1-2; TRBD1 might be the D (5 bases). CDR1 is MDHEN, CDR2 SYDVKM, per germline. The CDR3 covers 15 residues. Trimming pared 7 bases from V and 2 bases from J, leaving 17 bases between. CDR3 sequence (DNA): TGTGCCAGCACCCCAACAGGTGCGGGAAACTATGGCTACACCTTC. Protein: CASTPTGAGNYGYTF.

J is TRBJ1-2 and V is TRBV30; 7 bases match TRBD1. Germline V gene sequence: CDR1 GTSNPN, CDR2 SVGIG (reference sequence). The CDR3 is made up of 13 amino acids. Trimming removed 0 bases from V and 7 bases from J; junction bases left unmatched: 5. CDR3 coding DNA: TGTGCCTGGAGTGTTGAGGGGGCTCGTGGCTACACCTTC. This codes for CAWSVEGARGYTF.

The rearrangement joins TRBV4-3 to TRBJ2-2; unclear D gene. Trimming removed 3 bases at V and 1 base at J, with 6 bases between. Germline CDR1 is LGHNA and CDR2 is YSLEER. The CDR3 runs to 14 residues. The CDR3 sequence: CASSQERNTGELFF. The CDR3 bases are TGCGCCAGCAGCCAGGAGAGGAACACCGGGGAGCTGTTTTTT.

In this sample, this clone turned up a few times. This rearrangement joins TRBV9 to TRBJ2-2; maybe TRBD2 (6 bases). The CDR3 runs to 16 residues. Germline CDR1 SGDLS, CDR2 YYNGEE. Trimming stripped 1 base from V and 4 bases from J, with 14 bases between. The CDR3 reads CASSVRTTGSTGELFF. CDR3 coding DNA: TGTGCCAGCAGCGTAAGAACCACCGGGAGCACCGGGGAGCTGTTTTTT.

The V gene is TRBV5-4, the J gene TRBJ1-4, with D perhaps TRBD1 (5 bases). The CDR3 loop spans 15 amino acids. CDR1 and CDR2 from the germline V gene are SGHNT and YYREEE (reference sequence). Between the trimmed V and J ends, which lost 4 bases and 5 bases, there was a span of 15 bases. The chain's CDR3 is CASSPGGTGNEKLFF. The CDR3 nucleotides are TGTGCCAGCAGCCCGGGGGGTACGGGGAATGAAAAACTGTTTTTT.

This clone was counted once. The chain combines TRBV4-2 with TRBJ2-3, with TRBD2 matching over 16 bases. Looked up from germline, CDR1 is LGHNA and CDR2 is YNFKEQ. The CDR3 runs 18 residues. After removal of 5 bases from V and 4 bases from J, the junction contained 9 bases not matched to a gene. The CDR3 DNA sequence: TGTGCCAGCAGCGATCCGGGACTAGCGGGGGGGCGGGCAGATACGCAGTATTTT. As protein: CASSDPGLAGGRADTQYF.

V and J are TRBV5-6 and TRBJ1-2; 7 positions match TRBD1. The CDR3 runs 14 residues. The germline V gene encodes CDR1 SGHDT and CDR2 YYEEEE. V lost 3 bases to trimming and J lost 8 bases; unmatched junction nucleotides: 10. The CDR3 loop is CASSSSTGPHGYTF. The CDR3 DNA is TGTGCCAGCAGCTCCTCGACAGGGCCCCACGGCTACACCTTC.

This chain joins TRBV18 and TRBJ1-5; 9 nucleotides match TRBD1. The CDR3 spans 15 residues. With V trimmed by 6 bases and J by 1 base, 4 bases remained unmatched. The germline V gene encodes CDR1 KGHSH and CDR2 LQKENI. For the CDR3, the DNA is TGTGCCAGCTCCACAGGGGGCGGCAGCAATCAGCCCCAGCATTTT. This sequence encodes CASSTGGGSNQPQHF.

This chain links TRBV2 with TRBJ1-6, with D tentatively TRBD1 (5 bases). The V end was cut by 5 bases, the J end by 2 bases, with 16 bases between. CDR3 size: 17 residues. Per the germline V gene, CDR1 is SNHLY and CDR2 is FYNNEI. The CDR3 protein is CASSSGSRDPYNSPLHF. CDR3 nucleotides: TGTGCCAGCAGTTCAGGGTCGCGGGATCCCTATAATTCACCCCTCCACTTT.

The chain has TRBV6-5 and TRBJ1-6; 8 bases are shared with TRBD1. Germline V lookup: CDR1 MNHEY, CDR2 SVGAGI. The length of the CDR3 is 13 residues. J was trimmed by 7 bases and V by 9 bases; bases with no gene match: 5. The CDR3: CASQGAPNSPLHF. The CDR3 DNA sequence: TGTGCCAGTCAGGGGGCGCCCAATTCACCCCTCCACTTT.

V and J are TRBV14 and TRBJ1-6; D gene ambiguous. In germline, CDR1 is SGHDN, CDR2 FVKESK. Deletions cut 1 base from V and 9 bases from J, with 4 bases between. The CDR3 is 12 residues long. The CDR3 DNA follows: TGTGCCAGCAGCCAAGTCGGTTCACCCCTCCACTTT. This translates into CASSQVGSPLHF.

The genes are TRBV12-3 or TRBV12-4 and TRBJ1-2; a possible D gene is TRBD1 (5 bases). Between the trimmed V and J ends, which lost 5 bases and 4 bases, there was a span of 11 bases. The CDR3 contains 13 residues. The CDR3 region has the DNA TGTGCCAGCAGTCTCGCCGGGGGCTATGGCTACACCTTC. It translates to CASSLAGGYGYTF.

The gene calls are TRBV6-2 or TRBV6-3 and TRBJ1-3, with unresolved D. This CDR3 is built from 14 residues. Deletions cut 5 bases from V and 0 bases from J, with 8 bases between. CDR1 and CDR2 from the germline V gene are MNHEY and SVGEGT. This CDR3 reads CASSRDYSGNTIYF. CDR3 nucleotides: TGTGCCAGCAGTCGGGATTACTCTGGAAACACCATATATTTT.

V usage is TRBV4-2 and J usage is TRBJ1-1; no clear D gene. V lost 0 bases, J lost 10 bases, and 18 bases lay in between. CDR1 and CDR2 (germline): LGHNA, YNFKEQ. The CDR3 is 15 amino acids. CDR3 loop: CASSQDQALALGAFF. The CDR3 DNA reads as TGTGCCAGCAGCCAAGATCAGGCCCTAGCCCTCGGAGCTTTCTTT.